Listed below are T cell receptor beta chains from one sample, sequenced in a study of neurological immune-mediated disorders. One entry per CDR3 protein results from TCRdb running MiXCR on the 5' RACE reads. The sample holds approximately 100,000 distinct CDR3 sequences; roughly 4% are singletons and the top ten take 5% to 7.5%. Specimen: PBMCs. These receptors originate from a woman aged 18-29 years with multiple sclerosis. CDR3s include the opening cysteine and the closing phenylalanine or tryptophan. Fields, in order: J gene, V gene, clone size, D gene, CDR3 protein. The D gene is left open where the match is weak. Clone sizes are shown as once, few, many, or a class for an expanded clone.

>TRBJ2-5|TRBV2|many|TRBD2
CASSGLAVAETQYF
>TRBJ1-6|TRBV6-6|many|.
CASMVETGSPLHF
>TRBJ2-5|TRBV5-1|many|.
CASTTAGRIQQETQYF
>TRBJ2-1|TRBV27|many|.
CASSLYGTAYNEQFF
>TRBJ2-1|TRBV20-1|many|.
CSAKGQALTNEQFF
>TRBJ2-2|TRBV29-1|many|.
CSVARGRTGELFF
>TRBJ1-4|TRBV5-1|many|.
CASSLGDAHEKLFF
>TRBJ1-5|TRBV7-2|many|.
CASSLQQGGNQPQHF
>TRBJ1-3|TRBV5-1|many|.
CASSPTAGARNTIYF
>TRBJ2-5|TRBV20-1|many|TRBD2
CSARDMTSGQETQYF
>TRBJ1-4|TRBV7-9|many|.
CASSLLGADNEKLFF
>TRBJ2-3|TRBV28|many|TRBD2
CASTMPGLAQYF
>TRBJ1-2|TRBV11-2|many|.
CASSRRDYGYTF
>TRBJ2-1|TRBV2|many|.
CASCGNYNEQFF
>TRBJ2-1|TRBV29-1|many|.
CSALHVTHDNEQFF
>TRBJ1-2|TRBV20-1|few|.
CSASQDYGYTF
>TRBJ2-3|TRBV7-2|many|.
CASSPTSPDTQYF
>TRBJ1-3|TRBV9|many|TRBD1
CASSVVATGGAGNTIYF
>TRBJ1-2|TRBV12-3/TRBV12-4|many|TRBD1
CASSGTGGINYGYTF
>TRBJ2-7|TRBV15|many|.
CATSRDYPNGVTYEQYF
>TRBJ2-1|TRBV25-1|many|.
CASSEYRGLYNEQFF
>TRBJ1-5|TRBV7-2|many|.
CASSLVRESNQPQHF